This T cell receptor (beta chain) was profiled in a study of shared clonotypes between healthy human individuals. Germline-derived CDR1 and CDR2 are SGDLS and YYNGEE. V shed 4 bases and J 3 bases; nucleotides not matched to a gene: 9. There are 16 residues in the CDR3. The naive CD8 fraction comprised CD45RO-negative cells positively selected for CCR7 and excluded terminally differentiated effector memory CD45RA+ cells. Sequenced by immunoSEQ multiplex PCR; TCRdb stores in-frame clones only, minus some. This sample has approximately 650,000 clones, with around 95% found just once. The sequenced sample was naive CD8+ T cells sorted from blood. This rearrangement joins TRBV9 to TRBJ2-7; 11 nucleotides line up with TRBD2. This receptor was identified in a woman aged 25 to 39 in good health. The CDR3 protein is CASSTSLAGGVYEQYF. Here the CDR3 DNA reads TGTGCCAGCAGCACATCTCTAGCGGGAGGAGTCTACGAGCAGTACTTC.